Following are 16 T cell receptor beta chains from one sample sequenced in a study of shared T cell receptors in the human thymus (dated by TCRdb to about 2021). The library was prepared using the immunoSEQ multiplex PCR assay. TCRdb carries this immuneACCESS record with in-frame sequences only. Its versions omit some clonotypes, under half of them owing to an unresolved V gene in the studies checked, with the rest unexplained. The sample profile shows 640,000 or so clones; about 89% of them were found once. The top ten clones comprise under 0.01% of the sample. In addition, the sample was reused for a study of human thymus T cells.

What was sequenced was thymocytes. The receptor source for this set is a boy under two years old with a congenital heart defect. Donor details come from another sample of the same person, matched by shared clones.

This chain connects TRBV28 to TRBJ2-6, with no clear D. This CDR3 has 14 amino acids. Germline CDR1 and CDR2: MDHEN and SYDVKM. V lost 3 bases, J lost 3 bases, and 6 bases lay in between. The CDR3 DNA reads TGTGCCAGCAGTTTTAGGAGTGGGGCCAACGTCCTGACTTTC. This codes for CASSFRSGANVLTF.

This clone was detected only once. CDR3 region: CASSAMTGLSTEAFF. CDR3 DNA: TGTGCCAGCAGCGCGATGACAGGGCTGAGCACTGAAGCTTTCTTT. This chain connects TRBV9 to TRBJ1-1; 7 nucleotides line up with TRBD1. The CDR3 is 15 residues long. Germline V gene data show CDR1 as SGDLS and CDR2 as YYNGEE. After removal of 3 bases from V and 4 bases from J, the junction contained 9 bases not matched to a gene. Drawing the rest from reference TRBV9 and TRBJ1-1, the complete variable domain is DSGVTQTPKHLITATGQRVTLRCSPRSGDLSVYWYQQSLDQGLQFLIQYYNGEERAKGNILERFSAQQFPDLHSELNLSSLELGDSALYFCASSAMTGLSTEAFFGQGTRLTVV.

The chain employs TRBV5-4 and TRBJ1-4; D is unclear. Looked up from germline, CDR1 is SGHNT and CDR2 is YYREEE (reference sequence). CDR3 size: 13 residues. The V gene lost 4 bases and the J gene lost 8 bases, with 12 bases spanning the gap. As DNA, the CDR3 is TGTGCCAGCAGCACTGAGGGCCTCGAAAAACTGTTTTTT. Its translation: CASSTEGLEKLFF.

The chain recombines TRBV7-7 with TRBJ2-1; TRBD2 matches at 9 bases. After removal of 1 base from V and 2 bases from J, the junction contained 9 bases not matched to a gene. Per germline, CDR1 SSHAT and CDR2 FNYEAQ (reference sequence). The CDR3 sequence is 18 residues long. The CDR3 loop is CASSLVLAGSVAYNEQFF. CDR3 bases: TGTGCCAGCAGCTTAGTTCTAGCGGGGAGTGTTGCCTACAATGAGCAGTTCTTC.

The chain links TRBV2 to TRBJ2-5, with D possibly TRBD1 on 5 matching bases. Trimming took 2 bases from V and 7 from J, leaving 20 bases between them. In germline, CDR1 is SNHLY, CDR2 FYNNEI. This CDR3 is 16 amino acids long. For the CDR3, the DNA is TGTGCCAGCAGTGAAACGGGTGTGGGGCTAGTCGTGACCCAGTACTTC. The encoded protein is CASSETGVGLVVTQYF.

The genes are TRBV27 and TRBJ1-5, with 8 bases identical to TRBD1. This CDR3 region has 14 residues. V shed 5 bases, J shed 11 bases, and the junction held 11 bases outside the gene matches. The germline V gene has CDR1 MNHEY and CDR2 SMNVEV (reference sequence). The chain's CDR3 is CASSPRQGLSAQHF. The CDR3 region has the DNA TGTGCCAGCAGTCCAAGACAGGGGTTATCAGCCCAGCATTTT.

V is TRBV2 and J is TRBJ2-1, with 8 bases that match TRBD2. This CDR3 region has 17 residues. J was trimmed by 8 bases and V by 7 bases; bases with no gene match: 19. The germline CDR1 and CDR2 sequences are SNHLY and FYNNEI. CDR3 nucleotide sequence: TGTGCCAGCATTAGAAGGGTGGGACGGGAGGGCCGTGATGAGCAGTTCTTC. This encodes CASIRRVGREGRDEQFF.

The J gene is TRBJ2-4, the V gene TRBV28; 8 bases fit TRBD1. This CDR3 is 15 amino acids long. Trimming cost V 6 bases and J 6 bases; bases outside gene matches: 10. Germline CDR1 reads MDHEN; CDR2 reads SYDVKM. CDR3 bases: TGTGCCAGCAGACCCGACAGGGGATCCCCAAACATTCAGTACTTC. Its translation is CASRPDRGSPNIQYF.

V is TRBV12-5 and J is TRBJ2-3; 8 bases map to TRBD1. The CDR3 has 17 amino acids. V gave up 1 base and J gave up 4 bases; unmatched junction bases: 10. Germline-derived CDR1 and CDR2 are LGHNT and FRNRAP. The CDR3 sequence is CASGLGQGRNGADTQYF. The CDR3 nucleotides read TGTGCTAGTGGTTTGGGACAGGGGAGAAATGGGGCAGATACGCAGTATTTT.

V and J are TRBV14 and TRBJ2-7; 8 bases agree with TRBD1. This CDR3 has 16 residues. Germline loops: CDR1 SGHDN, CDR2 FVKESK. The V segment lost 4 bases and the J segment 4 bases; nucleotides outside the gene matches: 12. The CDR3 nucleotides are TGTGCCAGCAGCCCTAAAGGACAGGGTAAGGTTTACGAGCAGTACTTC. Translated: CASSPKGQGKVYEQYF.

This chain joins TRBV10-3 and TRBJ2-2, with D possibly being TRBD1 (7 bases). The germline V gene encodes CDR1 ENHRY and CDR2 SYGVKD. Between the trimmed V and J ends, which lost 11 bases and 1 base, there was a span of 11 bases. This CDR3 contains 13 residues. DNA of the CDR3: TGTGCCTCCCAGGGGGGGAACACCGGGGAGCTGTTTTTT. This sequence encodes CASQGGNTGELFF.

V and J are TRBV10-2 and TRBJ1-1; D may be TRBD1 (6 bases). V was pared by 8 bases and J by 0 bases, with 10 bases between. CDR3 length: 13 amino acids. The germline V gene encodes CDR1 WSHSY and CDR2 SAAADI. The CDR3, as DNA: TGCGCCAGCCTACAGGGTATGAACACTGAAGCTTTCTTT. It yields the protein CASLQGMNTEAFF.

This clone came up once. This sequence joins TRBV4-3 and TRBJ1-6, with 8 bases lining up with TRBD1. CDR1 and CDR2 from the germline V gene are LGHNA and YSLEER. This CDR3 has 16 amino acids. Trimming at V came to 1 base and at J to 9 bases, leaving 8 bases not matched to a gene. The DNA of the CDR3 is TGCGCCAGCAGCCAAGGAAAGGGGACAGGAGGTTCACCCCTCCACTTT. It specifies CASSQGKGTGGSPLHF.

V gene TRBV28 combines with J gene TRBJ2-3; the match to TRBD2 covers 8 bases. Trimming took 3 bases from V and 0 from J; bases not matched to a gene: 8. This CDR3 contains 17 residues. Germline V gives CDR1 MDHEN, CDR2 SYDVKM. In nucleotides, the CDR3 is TGTGCCAGCAGTTTTCATACGGGAGGGGGAAGCACAGATACGCAGTATTTT. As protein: CASSFHTGGGSTDTQYF.

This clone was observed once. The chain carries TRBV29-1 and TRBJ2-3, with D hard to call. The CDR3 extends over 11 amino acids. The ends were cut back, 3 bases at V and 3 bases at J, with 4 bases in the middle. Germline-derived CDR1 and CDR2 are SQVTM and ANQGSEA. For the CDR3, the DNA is TGCAGCGTTGACGCGACAGATACGCAGTATTTT. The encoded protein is CSVDATDTQYF.

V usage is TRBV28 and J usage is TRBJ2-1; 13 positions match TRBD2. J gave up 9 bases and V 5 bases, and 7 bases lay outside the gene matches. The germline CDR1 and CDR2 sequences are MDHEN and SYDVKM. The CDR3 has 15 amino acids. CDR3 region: CASSLGLAGAGEQFF. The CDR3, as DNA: TGTGCCAGCAGTCTCGGACTAGCGGGAGCGGGTGAGCAGTTCTTC.